The 24 T cell receptor beta chains reported below all come from one sample, sequenced in a study of Graves' ophthalmopathy and Graves' hyperthyroidism. RNA transcripts were the source from which TCR beta CDR3 regions were amplified. RT-PCR was first run with HTBI primers, then multiplex PCR in a second round. TCRdb reprocessed the multiplex PCR reads via MiXCR and lists one record per CDR3 protein. In the table there are 660,000 or so distinct CDR3 sequences, over 40% of which are singletons. The sample comprised peripheral blood. The receptors were gathered from an adult man with Graves' ophthalmopathy.

This clonotype was recorded a few times. The chain is built from TRBV12-3 or TRBV12-4 and TRBJ1-1; maybe TRBD1 (6 bases). The CDR3 covers 14 residues. V lost 3 bases, J lost 8 bases, and 16 bases lay in between. The CDR3 here is CASSLRGGSSEAFF. The CDR3 DNA follows: TGTGCCAGCAGTTTGCGGGGGGGCAGTTCGGAAGCTTTCTTT.

The table lists this clonotype with a few counts. The CDR3 region is CASSYGTTAYEQYF. The CDR3 coding sequence is TGTGCCAGCAGCTATGGGACCACAGCCTACGAGCAGTACTTC. The chain couples TRBV7-2 to TRBJ2-7; D may be TRBD1 or TRBD2 (5 bases each). Germline CDR1 is SGHTA and CDR2 is FQGNSA. V was pared by 4 bases and J by 2 bases, with 12 bases between. The CDR3 extends over 14 amino acids. Full variable domain (outside the CDR3, taken from reference TRBV7-2 and TRBJ2-7): GAGVSQSPSNKVTEKGKDVELRCDPISGHTALYWYRQSLGQGLEFLIYFQGNSAPDKSGLPSDRFSAERTGGSVSTLTIQRTQQEDSAVYLCASSYGTTAYEQYFGPGTRLTVT.

This clonotype was found many times. The J gene is TRBJ1-1, the V gene TRBV29-1, with TRBD1 matching 7 bases. Trimming removed 7 bases from V and 0 bases from J; junction bases left unmatched: 8. CDR3 size: 14 residues. Germline loops: CDR1 SQVTM, CDR2 ANQGSEA. Here the CDR3 DNA reads TGCAGCGGTGCCTCCGGGACAGTGAACACTGAAGCTTTCTTT. This codes for CSGASGTVNTEAFF.

This clonotype was observed a few times. The chain links TRBV9 to TRBJ2-5; TRBD1 matches 10 bases. This CDR3 has 15 amino acids. Losses at the gene ends were 3 bases for V and 2 bases for J; bases not matched to a gene: 4. Germline V gene data show CDR1 as SGDLS and CDR2 as YYNGEE. The chain's CDR3 is CASSGGDRGQETQYF. The CDR3 coding sequence is TGTGCCAGCAGCGGCGGGGACAGGGGTCAAGAGACCCAGTACTTC.

The sample holds many counts of this clonotype. The V gene is TRBV7-9, the J gene TRBJ2-7, with D uncertain. V lost 2 bases and J lost 2, with 13 bases in between. From germline, CDR1 is SEHNR and CDR2 FQNEAQ (reference sequence). The CDR3 contains 15 residues. The DNA of the CDR3 is TGTGCCAGCAGCTTAACATCGTGGAGAACCTACGAGCAGTACTTC. Its protein is CASSLTSWRTYEQYF.

V is TRBV9 and J is TRBJ1-3, with D unclear. Between the trimmed V and J ends, which lost 0 bases and 6 bases, there was a span of 10 bases. The length of the CDR3 is 14 residues. The V gene's germline CDR1 is SGDLS and CDR2 YYNGEE. CDR3 region: CASSVDGRPNTIYF. CDR3 DNA: TGTGCCAGCAGCGTAGATGGGAGGCCAAACACCATATATTTT.

Only one count was recorded for this clonotype. This sequence joins TRBV7-2 and TRBJ1-5; maybe TRBD1 (6 bases). CDR3 length equals 14 residues. Trimming removed 4 bases at V and 6 bases at J, with 13 bases between. The germline V gene encodes CDR1 SGHTA and CDR2 FQGNSA. The chain's CDR3 is CASSYPDSGQPQHF. The CDR3 coding sequence is TGTGCCAGCAGCTACCCGGACAGCGGTCAGCCCCAGCATTTT.

This clonotype was observed many times. The CDR3, as DNA: TGTGCCAGCACGGAGAGCTACGAGCAGTACTTC. Protein sequence: CASTESYEQYF. J is TRBJ2-7 and V is TRBV2; D ambiguous. Trimming pared 7 bases from V and 3 bases from J, leaving 7 bases between. The germline CDR1 and CDR2 sequences are SNHLY and FYNNEI. The CDR3 covers 11 residues.

The genes are TRBV15 and TRBJ1-1; D remains unclear. The germline gives CDR1 LNHNV, CDR2 YYDKDF (reference sequence). V lost 3 bases and J lost 2, with 10 bases in between. This CDR3 has 14 amino acids. CDR3 loop: CATSSVGVNTEAFF. The CDR3 DNA is TGTGCCACCAGCAGCGTCGGGGTCAACACTGAAGCTTTCTTT.

The count of this clonotype is one. CDR3 sequence reads: CASSSGGNEAFF. The CDR3 region has the DNA TGTGCCAGCAGCTCCGGGGGAAATGAAGCTTTCTTT. V is TRBV10-3 and J is TRBJ1-1; the D gene is possibly TRBD1 (5 bases). CDR3 length: 12 residues. The germline V and J ends were trimmed by 10 bases and 7 bases, with 16 bases remaining between them. Germline loops: CDR1 ENHRY, CDR2 SYGVKD.

This clonotype was detected once. This may be a read error: a much more frequent sequence differs by one nucleotide. This rearrangement joins TRBV12-3 or TRBV12-4 to TRBJ1-2; the match to TRBD1 covers 7 bases. V lost 4 bases to trimming and J lost 8 bases; unmatched junction nucleotides: 16. The CDR3 loop spans 16 amino acids. The CDR3 DNA sequence: TGTGCCAGCAGTTCTTCCGGGACAGCCGGGGCGGGAGGCTACACCTTC. Protein: CASSSSGTAGAGGYTF.

This clonotype showed up many times. The chain combines TRBV9 with TRBJ2-7, with TRBD2 identical over 7 bases. The ends lost 1 base at V and 4 bases at J; junction bases unmatched: 2. The CDR3 loop spans 13 amino acids. In germline, CDR1 is SGDLS, CDR2 YYNGEE. The CDR3 sequence: CASSVQGGYEQYF. The CDR3 coding sequence is TGTGCCAGCAGCGTACAGGGAGGGTACGAGCAGTACTTC.

This clonotype was detected only a few times. The J gene is TRBJ1-4, the V gene TRBV30; D unclear. The ends were cut back, 4 bases at V and 12 bases at J, with 18 bases in the middle. Germline-derived CDR1 and CDR2 are GTSNPN and SVGIG (reference sequence). This CDR3 has 13 amino acids. The CDR3 protein is CAWTAQDLGELFF. The DNA for the CDR3 is TGTGCCTGGACTGCCCAGGACCTCGGTGAACTGTTTTTT. Combining the CDR3 with reference TRBV30 and TRBJ1-4 gives the whole variable domain SQTIHQWPATLVQPVGSPLSLECTVEGTSNPNLYWYRQAAGRGLQLLFYSVGIGQISSEVPQNLSASRPQDRQFILSSKKLLLSDSGFYLCAWTAQDLGELFFGSGTQLSVL.

This clonotype was seen only a few times. V usage is TRBV9 and J usage is TRBJ1-5, with D uncertain. The CDR3 extends over 12 amino acids. Trimming took 4 bases from V and 4 from J, leaving 6 bases between them. CDR1 and CDR2 (germline): SGDLS, YYNGEE. The CDR3 DNA reads TGTGCCAGCAGCCAACCTAATCAGCCCCAGCATTTT. Translation: CASSQPNQPQHF.

The chain joins TRBV30 to TRBJ1-1; no firm D call. Germline loops: CDR1 GTSNPN, CDR2 SVGIG (reference sequence). Trimming took off 0 bases at V and 12 bases at J, with 17 bases between the two ends. This CDR3 has 13 residues. CDR3 loop: CAWSVFEGSGTFF. CDR3 bases: TGTGCCTGGAGTGTCTTTGAGGGCTCCGGTACTTTCTTT.

In this sample, this clonotype turned up many times. V is TRBV14 and J is TRBJ1-4; TRBD1 might be the D (6 bases). V lost 2 bases and J 4 bases, leaving 14 bases between the germline ends. Germline CDR1 SGHDN, CDR2 FVKESK. This CDR3 has 16 residues. CDR3 in amino acids: CASSQLAGAYNEKLFF. The CDR3 region has the DNA TGTGCCAGCAGCCAATTAGCGGGGGCCTATAATGAAAAACTGTTTTTT.

The chain uses TRBV9 and TRBJ1-4, with TRBD1 matching over 7 bases. CDR1 SGDLS and CDR2 YYNGEE come from the germline V gene. With 4 bases clipped from V and 7 bases from J, the junction kept 1 base outside the gene matches. This CDR3 region has 12 residues. CDR3 region: CASSRQGEKLFF. As DNA, the CDR3 is TGTGCCAGCAGCCGACAGGGTGAAAAACTGTTTTTT.

This clonotype showed up many times. The chain combines TRBV2 with TRBJ1-4; D is possibly TRBD1 (5 bases). CDR1 and CDR2 from the germline V gene are SNHLY and FYNNEI. V was trimmed by 11 bases and J by 8 bases, leaving 18 bases between them. The CDR3 has 13 amino acids. CDR3: CAQQAQGPEKLFF. The CDR3 bases are TGTGCCCAGCAAGCTCAGGGACCCGAAAAACTGTTTTTT.

This clonotype was detected many times. The chain employs TRBV10-3 and TRBJ1-2; 7 bases map to TRBD1. The J segment lost 8 bases and the V segment lost 2 bases, leaving 5 bases of the junction unmatched. CDR3 size: 13 residues. CDR1 and CDR2 from the germline V gene are ENHRY and SYGVKD. The CDR3 sequence is CAISETGARGYTF. The CDR3 nucleotides are TGTGCCATCAGTGAGACAGGGGCTAGAGGCTACACCTTC.

This chain joins TRBV29-1 and TRBJ1-2; D is perhaps TRBD1 (5 bases). This CDR3 has 14 residues. Germline V CDR1 and CDR2: SQVTM, ANQGSEA. V was cut by 4 bases and J by 0 bases, with 12 bases left in between. CDR3 amino acids: CSVAGDGANYGYTF. The CDR3 DNA reads TGCAGCGTTGCCGGGGACGGAGCTAACTATGGCTACACCTTC.

This clonotype was found many times. The gene calls are TRBV5-1 and TRBJ1-1; weak D call: TRBD1 (5 bases). Trimming cost V 7 bases and J 1 base, with 14 bases left between them. Germline V gene lookup returns CDR1 SGHRS and CDR2 YFSETQ. This CDR3 is built from 14 residues. CDR3 bases: TGCGCCAGCGGGACCCCGGAGCGGAACACTGAAGCTTTCTTT. Protein product: CASGTPERNTEAFF.

This clonotype has at least ten counts. The V gene is TRBV2, the J gene TRBJ1-5, with D possibly being TRBD1 (5 bases). Germline V gene data show CDR1 as SNHLY and CDR2 as FYNNEI. With 8 bases removed from V and 6 bases from J, the gap between germline ends came to 11 bases. The CDR3 has 12 amino acids. Here the CDR3 reads CASGAPSQPQHF. The CDR3 region has the DNA TGTGCCAGCGGGGCTCCCTCTCAGCCCCAGCATTTT.

The chain carries TRBV19 and TRBJ2-3, with 8 bases aligning to TRBD1. Germline CDR1 is LNHDA and CDR2 is SQIVND (reference sequence). V lost 7 bases, J lost 6 bases, and 15 bases stayed unmatched. The CDR3 is 16 amino acids. The CDR3 protein is CASTPSGTGVYDTQYF. The CDR3 coding sequence is TGTGCCAGTACCCCGTCCGGGACAGGAGTGTATGATACGCAGTATTTT.

The chain employs TRBV9 and TRBJ2-7; possibly TRBD2 for D (6 bases). From germline, CDR1 is SGDLS and CDR2 YYNGEE. The CDR3 has 14 amino acids. V was trimmed by 3 bases and J by 4 bases, leaving 14 bases between them. As DNA, the CDR3 is TGTGCCAGCAGCGGCGGGATGACAATGTACGAGCAGTACTTC. This gives the protein CASSGGMTMYEQYF.